This TCR beta chain was recorded in a study of CD8 T cells in ankylosing spondylitis. Molecular-barcoded quantitative 5'-RACE produced these TCR beta libraries. TCRdb re-called the 5' RACE reads through MiXCR, storing one row per CDR3 protein. Of 150,000 to 200,000 distinct CDR3 sequences listed, roughly 11% are singletons. This clonotype was counted at least ten times. The antigen remains undetermined. General study points: Disease-linked clones were reportedly significantly enriched in matched ankylosing spondylitis synovial fluid.

The CDR3 sequence is 16 residues long. The V gene end was trimmed by 5 bases and the J gene end by 5 bases; junction bases not matched to a gene: 6. Sequences were obtained from blood, either unsorted or a sorted T cell fraction (not recorded which). The receptor's source is a male donor with ankylosing spondylitis or in good health (not recorded which). The V gene is TRBV12-3 or TRBV12-4, the J gene TRBJ2-2; 12 bases are a match to TRBD1. CDR3 DNA sequence: TGTGCCAGCAGTCCGGGACAGGGGGCGCTTACCGGGGAGCTGTTTTTT. It specifies CASSPGQGALTGELFF.